This T cell receptor (beta chain) was sequenced during a study of identical twins. Whole-study findings and limits: In cord blood, abundant beta clonotypes had fewer insertions; memory showed no trend.

The table lists this clonotype with a few counts. Its specificity is not known. An end of the junction differs from the germline gene, which may be a read error. The CDR3 covers 16 residues. The germline gives CDR1 SGHVS, CDR2 FNYEAQ. TCRdb ran MiXCR on the 5' RACE reads and lists one entry per CDR3 protein. The table shows 300,000 to 350,000 distinct CDR3 sequences, with roughly 12% occurring only once. A further study also used this sample, focusing on yellow fever vaccine responses in identical twins.

The sample was CD8+ T cells sorted from blood. The sequence derives from a woman aged 18-29 years in good health. The chain combines TRBV7-6 with TRBJ2-5; no definite D call. CDR3 sequence (DNA): TGTGCCAGCAGCATAGCAATCGACTTGGGCTATGAGACCCAGTACTTC. Its translation is CASSIAIDLGYETQYF.